Below are 20 T cell receptor beta chains sequenced from a single sample in a study of shared clonotypes between healthy human individuals. Repertoires were generated with immunoSEQ multiplex PCR, while TCRdb's copy carries only in-frame clones and drops some. Here the sample spans approximately 500,000 clones, approximately 95% being singletons. The source material was naive CD4+ T cells sorted from blood. Subset reported: CD45RA+ positively selected. The receptors come from a young woman in good health.

The J gene is TRBJ2-7, the V gene TRBV5-1; the D is unclear. Per germline, CDR1 SGHRS and CDR2 YFSETQ. The CDR3 totals 13 residues. Trimming cost V 6 bases and J 5 bases, with 15 bases left between them. In DNA form, the CDR3 reads TGCGCCAGCAATCCCTTTCCCTCGGACGAGCAGTACTTC. It is translated as CASNPFPSDEQYF.

The CDR3 nucleotides read TGTGCCAGCCCTGACAGGGCCCCAAGCGTGAACTACGAGCAGTACTTC. Translated, it gives CASPDRAPSVNYEQYF. This chain joins TRBV19 and TRBJ2-5; 7 bases fit TRBD1. With the DNA end fitting TRBJ2-7 better, the J assignment may be wrong. Per the germline V gene, CDR1 is LNHDA and CDR2 is SQIVND (reference sequence). This CDR3 contains 16 residues.

CDR3 in DNA: TGCGCCAGCAGCTTGGACGGGAACTACAATGAGCAGTTCTTC. Translated, it gives CASSLDGNYNEQFF. The J gene is TRBJ2-1, the V gene TRBV5-1; perhaps TRBD2 as D (5 bases). Trimming stripped 0 bases from V and 3 bases from J, with 7 bases between. Germline-derived CDR1 and CDR2 are SGHRS and YFSETQ. The CDR3 sequence is 14 residues long.

The chain couples TRBV28 to TRBJ1-2, with D perhaps TRBD1 (5 bases). Germline V gives CDR1 MDHEN, CDR2 SYDVKM. Trimming cost V 6 bases and J 8 bases, with 19 bases left between them. CDR3 length: 14 amino acids. CDR3 in DNA: TGTGCCAGCAGCACCCCGGGACTGGAATCCGGCTACACCTTC. Translated, it gives CASSTPGLESGYTF.

This clone has only a few counts. The rearrangement joins TRBV18 to TRBJ1-1; D not certain. Germline values: CDR1 KGHSH, CDR2 LQKENI. V dropped 6 bases and J dropped 3 bases, with 14 bases sitting between them. The CDR3 extends over 14 amino acids. The CDR3: CASSYTGLDTEAFF. CDR3 bases: TGTGCCAGCTCTTACACGGGGTTGGACACTGAAGCTTTCTTT. The full variable domain, with the rest looked up from reference TRBV18 and TRBJ1-1, is NAGVMQNPRHLVRRRGQEARLRCSPMKGHSHVYWYRQLPEEGLKFMVYLQKENIIDESGMPKERFSAEFPKEGPSILRIQQVVRGDSAAYFCASSYTGLDTEAFFGQGTRLTVV.

The V gene is TRBV19, the J gene TRBJ2-7; 12 bases agree with TRBD2. The CDR3 is made up of 15 amino acids. V was pared by 4 bases and J by 1 base, with 2 bases of the junction left unmatched. Germline CDR1 and CDR2: LNHDA and SQIVND (reference sequence). CDR3 amino acids: CASSTLAGGSYEQYF. The CDR3 bases are TGTGCCAGTAGTACACTAGCGGGAGGTTCCTACGAGCAGTACTTC. Complete variable domain (other parts from reference TRBV19 and TRBJ2-7): DGGITQSPKYLFRKEGQNVTLSCEQNLNHDAMYWYRQDPGQGLRLIYYSQIVNDFQKGDIAEGYSVSREKKESFPLTVTSAQKNPTAFYLCASSTLAGGSYEQYFGPGTRLTVT.

The genes are TRBV18 and TRBJ1-1; D is unclear. Germline CDR1 is KGHSH and CDR2 is LQKENI. V gave up 0 bases and J gave up 12 bases, with 14 bases separating them. The CDR3 contains 13 residues. This CDR3 reads CASSPPSGIETFF. The CDR3 DNA reads TGTGCCAGCTCACCACCATCGGGAATCGAAACTTTCTTT. Together with reference TRBV18 and TRBJ1-1, the CDR3 gives the full variable domain: NAGVMQNPRHLVRRRGQEARLRCSPMKGHSHVYWYRQLPEEGLKFMVYLQKENIIDESGMPKERFSAEFPKEGPSILRIQQVVRGDSAAYFCASSPPSGIETFFGQGTRLTVV.

In the case of this clone: This specimen includes other DNA sequences encoding the same CDR3. The chain has TRBV5-1 and TRBJ1-1; no firm D call. The V end lost 0 bases, the J end lost 3 bases, and 6 bases lay between the germline ends. Germline values: CDR1 SGHRS, CDR2 YFSETQ. CDR3 length equals 13 residues. Here the CDR3 reads CASSLVGDTEAFF. CDR3 in DNA: TGCGCCAGCAGCTTGGTTGGGGACACTGAAGCTTTCTTT.

V is TRBV9 and J is TRBJ2-1; no definite D call. The CDR3 sequence is 13 residues long. Trimming shortened V by 3 bases and J by 2 bases, and 6 bases separated the two germline ends. Germline V gene lookup returns CDR1 SGDLS and CDR2 YYNGEE. The CDR3 here is CASSAAPYNEQFF. The CDR3 region has the DNA TGTGCCAGCAGCGCCGCCCCCTACAATGAGCAGTTCTTC.

This chain links TRBV18 with TRBJ2-7; D uncertain. Trimming removed 2 bases from V and 3 bases from J, with 8 bases in between. Germline CDR1 is KGHSH and CDR2 is LQKENI. The CDR3 spans 13 residues. The CDR3 DNA sequence: TGTGCCAGCTCACCAAACGATGTCTACGAGCAGTACTTC. Translation gives CASSPNDVYEQYF. Supplemented by reference TRBV18 and TRBJ2-7, the full variable domain reads NAGVMQNPRHLVRRRGQEARLRCSPMKGHSHVYWYRQLPEEGLKFMVYLQKENIIDESGMPKERFSAEFPKEGPSILRIQQVVRGDSAAYFCASSPNDVYEQYFGPGTRLTVT.

The rearrangement uses TRBV5-1 and TRBJ2-3, with 8 bases fitting TRBD2. Germline CDR1 reads SGHRS; CDR2 reads YFSETQ. V shed 4 bases, J shed 5 bases, and the junction held 9 bases outside the gene matches. The CDR3 is 15 amino acids. The CDR3 DNA reads TGCGCCAGCAGCGCAACTAGCGGACCGGGAGATACGCAGTATTTT. It translates to CASSATSGPGDTQYF.

The CDR3 DNA reads TGTGCCAGCAGTTCCTCCGGGACACATGCAACTAATGAAAAACTGTTTTTT. Its translation is CASSSSGTHATNEKLFF. The chain recombines TRBV6-4 with TRBJ1-4; tentative D call: TRBD1 (6 bases). The germline V gene has CDR1 MRHNA and CDR2 SNTAGT. The CDR3 runs 17 residues. The germline V and J ends were trimmed by 5 bases and 0 bases, with 16 bases remaining between them.

The chain is built from TRBV27 and TRBJ2-6; D is ambiguous. The germline CDR1 and CDR2 sequences are MNHEY and SMNVEV (reference sequence). This CDR3 region has 15 residues. V was cut by 1 base and J by 2 bases, with 6 bases left in between. The CDR3 DNA follows: TGTGCCAGCAGTTTATTTGGGGCTGGGGCCAACGTCCTGACTTTC. This gives the protein CASSLFGAGANVLTF.

The chain combines TRBV9 with TRBJ1-2; D may be TRBD1 (5 bases). There are 16 residues in the CDR3. Trimming removed 4 bases at V and 0 bases at J, with 16 bases between. Per germline, CDR1 SGDLS and CDR2 YYNGEE. CDR3 in amino acids: CASSPMLGLANYGYTF. DNA for the CDR3: TGTGCCAGCAGCCCCATGTTGGGACTAGCTAACTATGGCTACACCTTC.

The chain recombines TRBV19 with TRBJ2-6; D possibly corresponds to TRBD2 (5 bases). Germline CDR1 reads LNHDA; CDR2 reads SQIVND (reference sequence). The ends were cut back, 9 bases at V and 2 bases at J, with 11 bases in the middle. CDR3 length: 14 amino acids. The CDR3 sequence is CASLDGAGANVLTF. The CDR3 bases are TGTGCCAGCCTTGACGGGGCTGGGGCCAACGTCCTGACTTTC. The full variable domain, completed using reference TRBV19 and TRBJ2-6, is DGGITQSPKYLFRKEGQNVTLSCEQNLNHDAMYWYRQDPGQGLRLIYYSQIVNDFQKGDIAEGYSVSREKKESFPLTVTSAQKNPTAFYLCASLDGAGANVLTFGAGSRLTVL.

The rearrangement links TRBV28 to TRBJ1-1; D unclear. This CDR3 spans 16 amino acids. V was pared by 6 bases and J by 1 base, with 18 bases between. Germline CDR1 MDHEN, CDR2 SYDVKM. The CDR3 coding sequence is TGTGCCAGCAGAAGTTCCCGGGAGGGTCGGAACACTGAAGCTTTCTTT. Residues: CASRSSREGRNTEAFF.

This chain links TRBV11-2 with TRBJ1-2; TRBD1 matches at 10 bases. CDR3 length equals 17 residues. Germline CDR1 is SGHAT and CDR2 is FQNNGV. J was trimmed by 4 bases and V by 1 base; bases with no gene match: 9. CDR3 residues: CASSLAPRQGAGYGYTF. Here the CDR3 DNA reads TGTGCCAGCAGCTTAGCCCCTCGACAGGGGGCTGGCTATGGCTACACCTTC. Full variable domain (outside the CDR3, taken from reference TRBV11-2 and TRBJ1-2): EAGVAQSPRYKIIEKRQSVAFWCNPISGHATLYWYQQILGQGPKLLIQFQNNGVVDDSQLPKDRFSAERLKGVDSTLKIQPAKLEDSAVYLCASSLAPRQGAGYGYTFGSGTRLTVV.

This chain links TRBV28 with TRBJ2-1; D gene ambiguous. CDR1 and CDR2 (germline): MDHEN, SYDVKM. The CDR3 contains 15 residues. V was clipped by 5 bases and J by 2 bases, with 13 bases between them. Written as DNA, the CDR3 is TGTGCCAGCAGTCCCGGGTCCGGACCCTACAATGAGCAGTTCTTC. Translating it yields CASSPGSGPYNEQFF. The variable domain in full, with the rest retrieved from reference TRBV28 and TRBJ2-1, is DVKVTQSSRYLVKRTGEKVFLECVQDMDHENMFWYRQDPGLGLRLIYFSYDVKMKEKGDIPEGYSVSREKKERFSLILESASTNQTSMYLCASSPGSGPYNEQFFGPGTRLTVL.

V is TRBV5-4 and J is TRBJ2-6, with a tentative D call TRBD1 (5 bases). From germline, CDR1 is SGHNT and CDR2 YYREEE (reference sequence). Trimming took off 1 base at V and 1 base at J, with 6 bases between the two ends. The CDR3 is 15 residues long. CDR3 nucleotides: TGTGCCAGCAGCTTGTGGACATCTGGGGCCAACGTCCTGACTTTC. Encoded protein: CASSLWTSGANVLTF.

This chain uses TRBV2 with TRBJ1-5; 9 bases align to TRBD1. The germline gives CDR1 SNHLY, CDR2 FYNNEI. V lost 1 base to trimming and J lost 4 bases; unmatched junction nucleotides: 2. This CDR3 is 15 amino acids long. CDR3 sequence: CASSEDRGRNQPQHF. In nucleotides, the CDR3 is TGTGCCAGCAGTGAAGACAGGGGGCGAAATCAGCCCCAGCATTTT.